This T cell receptor beta chain was recorded in a study of T cells after yellow fever vaccination. In its sample, this clonotype was seen a few times. Its cognate antigen is unknown. Overall study findings and caveats: CD4 and CD8 compartments shared a small share of clonotypes.

TCRdb itself ran the 5' RACE reads through MiXCR, one entry per CDR3 protein. The profile covers 120,000 or so distinct CDR3 sequences, with about 16% appearing a single time and about 40% taken by the ten largest. Between the trimmed V and J ends, which lost 3 bases and 7 bases, there was a span of 13 bases. There are 13 residues in the CDR3. The germline gives CDR1 DFQATT, CDR2 SNEGSKA (reference sequence). The material sequenced was CD8+ T cells sorted from PBMCs, taken 5 days after the yellow fever booster vaccination. The V call is TRBV20-1, the J call TRBJ1-5; D is unclear. The clonotype was recovered from a man aged 18 to 35 who received the YFV17D yellow fever vaccine. In DNA form, the CDR3 reads TGCAGTGCTAGGGGCGGGCACAGCCAGCCCCAGCATTTT. This gives the protein CSARGGHSQPQHF.